This T cell receptor (beta chain) was recovered during a study of liver allograft versus peripheral blood T cells (dated by TCRdb to 2018 to 2021). Some background on the complete study: T cell receptor repertoires present within transplanted livers were compared with repertoires in the peripheral blood of liver transplant recipients.

CDR1 and CDR2 are drawn from the germline V gene (reference sequence): DFQATT, SNEGSKA. CDR3 length: 13 amino acids, cysteine to phenylalanine. Here the CDR3 DNA is all that survives: 39 bases in frame from base 1. From V the trimming removes 3 bases and from J it removes 6 bases, while the gene matches leave 7 bases of the junction unaccounted for. The reads were generated on an Illumina MiSeq. TCRdb reanalyzed the raw reads on its own, using fastp at Q25 for trimming and MiXCR for clone calling, and kept in-frame beta chains. Merged by CDR3 protein, the rows form single entries marked with the most common genes and DNA. Across this sample there are around 15,000 distinct CDR3 sequences, with 22% seen only once. Over 9.5% of the sample lies in the top ten. On this clonotype itself: There is no known antigen for this receptor. Base qualities are missing; no much larger clone stands one base away.

Beyond this particular receptor, the publication reports: T cell receptor repertoires inside liver allografts were reported to be different from the repertoires detected in peripheral blood.

The sequence derives from a human patient who had a liver transplant. After a transplant, the donor of the graft may account for some T cells. The chain is assembled from TRBV20-1 and TRBJ2-7, with 8 middle bases fitting TRBD1. The sequenced DNA: TGCAGTGCTAGGGACAGGGTAGGTGGCGAGCAGTACTTC. It encodes CSARDRVGGEQYF.